These 21 T cell receptor beta chains share one sample of origin, sequenced in a study of shared clonotypes between healthy human individuals. The assay was immunoSEQ multiplex PCR, and TCRdb's table has in-frame clones only and misses some. This sample carries about 1 million clones, about 74% of them seen once, and the ten largest clones take 1.5%. What was sequenced was memory CD4+ T cells sorted from blood. Subset defined: CD45RA-negative fraction. These receptors were obtained from a man in his late teens or twenties in good health.

This clone was seen only a few times. The gene calls are TRBV19 and TRBJ1-1; D might be TRBD1 (6 bases). The germline V gene has CDR1 LNHDA and CDR2 SQIVND (reference sequence). Trimming shortened V by 6 bases and J by 5 bases, and 10 bases separated the two germline ends. The CDR3 spans 12 residues. Here the CDR3 reads CASSPGQTEAFF. The DNA of the CDR3 is TGTGCCAGTAGCCCCGGACAGACTGAAGCTTTCTTT.

The V call is TRBV6-1, the J call TRBJ2-2, with TRBD1 matching over 8 bases. The CDR3 contains 14 residues. The V gene's germline CDR1 is MNHNS and CDR2 SASEGT. J lost 6 bases, V lost 6 bases, and 6 bases had no gene match. CDR3 residues: CASRETGVAGELFF. The CDR3 coding sequence is TGTGCCAGCAGAGAGACAGGGGTGGCCGGGGAGCTGTTTTTT.

As for this clone: Other DNA sequences from this sample encode an identical CDR3 as well. V is TRBV5-5 and J is TRBJ1-5; D gene uncertain. The germline CDR1 and CDR2 sequences are SGHKS and YYEKEE (reference sequence). The CDR3 has 14 residues. V was shortened by 0 bases and J by 1 base, with 5 bases between the two germline ends. The CDR3 coding sequence is TGTGCCAGCAGCTTGGGAGTGAGCAATCAGCCCCAGCATTTT. It encodes CASSLGVSNQPQHF. The complete variable domain, with remaining parts taken from reference TRBV5-5 and TRBJ1-5, reads DAGVTQSPTHLIKTRGQQVTLRCSPISGHKSVSWYQQVLGQGPQFIFQYYEKEERGRGNFPDRFSARQFPNYSSELNVNALLLGDSALYLCASSLGVSNQPQHFGDGTRLSIL.

This chain joins TRBV10-2 and TRBJ2-3; D possibly corresponds to TRBD2 (5 bases). Deletions cut 6 bases from V and 0 bases from J, with 10 bases between. This CDR3 region has 14 residues. Germline loops: CDR1 WSHSY, CDR2 SAAADI. The CDR3 reads CASRDWISTDTQYF. The CDR3 coding sequence is TGCGCCAGCAGGGACTGGATAAGCACAGATACGCAGTATTTT.

This clone has only a few counts. The sample holds other DNA sequences that translate to the same CDR3. The chain combines TRBV30 with TRBJ2-1; TRBD2 matches 12 bases. The CDR3 is 16 residues long. Germline-derived CDR1 and CDR2 are GTSNPN and SVGIG (reference sequence). V shed 2 bases and J 6 bases; nucleotides not matched to a gene: 8. In DNA, the CDR3 is TGTGCCTGGAGTCCCTGGACTAGCGGGACGGGCAATGAGCAGTTCTTC. Translating it yields CAWSPWTSGTGNEQFF.

This chain joins TRBV9 and TRBJ2-3, with 7 bases fitting TRBD1. Germline values: CDR1 SGDLS, CDR2 YYNGEE. The V and J ends lost 0 bases and 2 bases, in that order; junction bases with no gene match: 12. The CDR3 consists of 18 residues. The CDR3 spells CASSVGIGTVTNTDTQYF. In nucleotides, the CDR3 is TGTGCCAGCAGCGTAGGTATAGGGACAGTCACTAACACAGATACGCAGTATTTT.

A note on this clone: The same CDR3 arises from other DNA sequences in this sample as well. This sequence joins TRBV7-9 and TRBJ2-7; TRBD2 aligns across 7 bases. The CDR3 consists of 13 residues. After removal of 3 bases from V and 4 bases from J, the junction contained 3 bases not matched to a gene. CDR1 is SEHNR, CDR2 FQNEAQ, per germline (reference sequence). CDR3 nucleotide sequence: TGTGCCAGCAGCTTGCGGGGGAGTTACGAGCAGTACTTC. It translates to CASSLRGSYEQYF.

This chain links TRBV27 with TRBJ1-4; D is ambiguous. V dropped 8 bases and J dropped 7 bases, with 20 bases sitting between them. The CDR3 totals 15 residues. Germline values: CDR1 MNHEY, CDR2 SMNVEV (reference sequence). The CDR3 DNA reads as TGTGCCAGCCGCTTAGGCCCGGGAAGCGGTGAAAAACTGTTTTTT. Protein product: CASRLGPGSGEKLFF.

This clone was picked up one time. The genes are TRBV5-1 and TRBJ2-7, with a weak D call TRBD2 (6 bases). Looked up from germline, CDR1 is SGHRS and CDR2 is YFSETQ. This CDR3 comprises 14 residues. V was shortened by 7 bases and J by 2 bases, with 16 bases between the two germline ends. DNA for the CDR3: TGCGCCAGCTCTTTTAGCGGAAATACCTACGAGCAGTACTTC. This sequence encodes CASSFSGNTYEQYF.

This clone was detected a few times. The same CDR3 can be traced to other DNA sequences in this sample. The V gene is TRBV7-9, the J gene TRBJ2-7; D ambiguous. V was pared by 1 base and J by 4 bases, with 5 bases between. The CDR3 contains 12 residues. The germline gives CDR1 SEHNR, CDR2 FQNEAQ (reference sequence). The chain's CDR3 is CASSLGVYEQYF. DNA of the CDR3: TGTGCCAGCAGCTTAGGAGTTTACGAGCAGTACTTC.

The chain links TRBV25-1 to TRBJ2-1; TRBD2 might be the D (6 bases). The CDR3 is 15 amino acids. Per the germline V gene, CDR1 is MGHDK and CDR2 is SYGVNS. V was cut by 9 bases and J by 0 bases, with 15 bases left in between. The CDR3 nucleotides are TGTGCCAGTTCCCGTAGCGGAAGCTCCTACAATGAGCAGTTCTTC. The encoded protein is CASSRSGSSYNEQFF.

The chain has TRBV7-2 and TRBJ1-2; 7 bases are shared with TRBD1. CDR1 is SGHTA and CDR2 is FQGNSA in the germline V gene. The CDR3 sequence is 18 residues long. V shed 3 bases, J shed 0 bases, and the junction held 13 bases outside the gene matches. Written as DNA, the CDR3 is TGTGCCAGCAGCTTTAGGCCCGGGACAGCCTTAGCTAACTATGGCTACACCTTC. Translated, it gives CASSFRPGTALANYGYTF.

The gene calls are TRBV30 and TRBJ1-6; 8 nucleotides align to TRBD1. This CDR3 comprises 12 residues. Looked up from germline, CDR1 is GTSNPN and CDR2 is SVGIG (reference sequence). The V segment lost 3 bases and the J segment 10 bases; nucleotides outside the gene matches: 2. Here the CDR3 reads CAWRQGGSPLHF. The CDR3 DNA follows: TGTGCCTGGAGACAGGGGGGGTCACCCCTCCACTTT.

The V and J genes are TRBV7-2 and TRBJ2-4, with a tentative D call TRBD2 (6 bases). Germline CDR1 SGHTA, CDR2 FQGNSA. This CDR3 spans 16 amino acids. The V gene lost 0 bases and the J gene lost 6 bases, with 15 bases spanning the gap. The CDR3 region has the DNA TGTGCCAGCAGCTTAGCGTCGTCTGGGGAGGCAAACATTCAGTACTTC. It specifies CASSLASSGEANIQYF.

V is TRBV18 and J is TRBJ1-6; 7 bases map to TRBD1. In germline, CDR1 is KGHSH, CDR2 LQKENI. The V segment lost 3 bases and the J segment 0 bases; nucleotides outside the gene matches: 2. The CDR3 runs to 16 residues. The CDR3 DNA follows: TGTGCCAGCTCACCGGACAGGAGCTCCTATAATTCACCCCTCCACTTT. This sequence encodes CASSPDRSSYNSPLHF.

The gene calls are TRBV5-6 and TRBJ1-5; D is ambiguous. With 2 bases removed from V and 1 base from J, the gap between germline ends came to 10 bases. Germline-derived CDR1 and CDR2 are SGHDT and YYEEEE. The CDR3 spans 15 residues. The CDR3 sequence is CASSFGPRSNQPQHF. As DNA, the CDR3 is TGTGCCAGCAGCTTCGGCCCGCGGAGCAATCAGCCCCAGCATTTT.

This chain connects TRBV15 to TRBJ2-7; D unclear. The CDR3 spans 15 residues. CDR1 is LNHNV and CDR2 is YYDKDF in the germline V gene (reference sequence). V dropped 3 bases and J dropped 6 bases, with 18 bases sitting between them. The CDR3 protein is CATSSDASATIEQYF. The CDR3, as DNA: TGTGCCACCAGCAGTGACGCCTCAGCGACCATCGAGCAGTACTTC.

The chain carries TRBV5-1 and TRBJ2-1; 10 bases match TRBD2. The germline V gene encodes CDR1 SGHRS and CDR2 YFSETQ. The CDR3 sequence is 15 residues long. J gave up 12 bases and V 2 bases, and 11 bases lay outside the gene matches. The CDR3 DNA reads TGCGCCAGCAGCTTTACAAGCGGGGGGGCGATCCCGCAGTTCTTC. Translating it yields CASSFTSGGAIPQFF.

The V and J genes are TRBV6-1 and TRBJ2-2, with D maybe TRBD1 (5 bases). The CDR3 extends over 17 amino acids. Germline V gene lookup returns CDR1 MNHNS and CDR2 SASEGT. V was cut by 0 bases and J by 1 base, with 12 bases left in between. DNA of the CDR3: TGTGCCAGCAGTGAAGCGGGGCAGGGCCTGAACACCGGGGAGCTGTTTTTT. Its translation: CASSEAGQGLNTGELFF.

This chain links TRBV7-9 with TRBJ2-7; D is possibly TRBD1 (6 bases). The germline V gene encodes CDR1 SEHNR and CDR2 FQNEAQ (reference sequence). The CDR3 extends over 14 amino acids. Between the trimmed V and J ends, which lost 1 base and 4 bases, there was a span of 11 bases. Written as DNA, the CDR3 is TGTGCCAGCAGCTTAGAACAGGGTTTATACGAGCAGTACTTC. As protein: CASSLEQGLYEQYF.

This sequence joins TRBV11-2 and TRBJ1-6; TRBD1 matches 8 bases. The V gene end was trimmed by 6 bases and the J gene end by 10 bases; junction bases not matched to a gene: 8. The CDR3 extends over 14 amino acids. Germline V CDR1 and CDR2: SGHAT, FQNNGV. CDR3 region: CASSAQGGYSPLHF. CDR3 nucleotides: TGTGCCAGCAGTGCACAGGGGGGGTACTCACCCCTCCACTTT.